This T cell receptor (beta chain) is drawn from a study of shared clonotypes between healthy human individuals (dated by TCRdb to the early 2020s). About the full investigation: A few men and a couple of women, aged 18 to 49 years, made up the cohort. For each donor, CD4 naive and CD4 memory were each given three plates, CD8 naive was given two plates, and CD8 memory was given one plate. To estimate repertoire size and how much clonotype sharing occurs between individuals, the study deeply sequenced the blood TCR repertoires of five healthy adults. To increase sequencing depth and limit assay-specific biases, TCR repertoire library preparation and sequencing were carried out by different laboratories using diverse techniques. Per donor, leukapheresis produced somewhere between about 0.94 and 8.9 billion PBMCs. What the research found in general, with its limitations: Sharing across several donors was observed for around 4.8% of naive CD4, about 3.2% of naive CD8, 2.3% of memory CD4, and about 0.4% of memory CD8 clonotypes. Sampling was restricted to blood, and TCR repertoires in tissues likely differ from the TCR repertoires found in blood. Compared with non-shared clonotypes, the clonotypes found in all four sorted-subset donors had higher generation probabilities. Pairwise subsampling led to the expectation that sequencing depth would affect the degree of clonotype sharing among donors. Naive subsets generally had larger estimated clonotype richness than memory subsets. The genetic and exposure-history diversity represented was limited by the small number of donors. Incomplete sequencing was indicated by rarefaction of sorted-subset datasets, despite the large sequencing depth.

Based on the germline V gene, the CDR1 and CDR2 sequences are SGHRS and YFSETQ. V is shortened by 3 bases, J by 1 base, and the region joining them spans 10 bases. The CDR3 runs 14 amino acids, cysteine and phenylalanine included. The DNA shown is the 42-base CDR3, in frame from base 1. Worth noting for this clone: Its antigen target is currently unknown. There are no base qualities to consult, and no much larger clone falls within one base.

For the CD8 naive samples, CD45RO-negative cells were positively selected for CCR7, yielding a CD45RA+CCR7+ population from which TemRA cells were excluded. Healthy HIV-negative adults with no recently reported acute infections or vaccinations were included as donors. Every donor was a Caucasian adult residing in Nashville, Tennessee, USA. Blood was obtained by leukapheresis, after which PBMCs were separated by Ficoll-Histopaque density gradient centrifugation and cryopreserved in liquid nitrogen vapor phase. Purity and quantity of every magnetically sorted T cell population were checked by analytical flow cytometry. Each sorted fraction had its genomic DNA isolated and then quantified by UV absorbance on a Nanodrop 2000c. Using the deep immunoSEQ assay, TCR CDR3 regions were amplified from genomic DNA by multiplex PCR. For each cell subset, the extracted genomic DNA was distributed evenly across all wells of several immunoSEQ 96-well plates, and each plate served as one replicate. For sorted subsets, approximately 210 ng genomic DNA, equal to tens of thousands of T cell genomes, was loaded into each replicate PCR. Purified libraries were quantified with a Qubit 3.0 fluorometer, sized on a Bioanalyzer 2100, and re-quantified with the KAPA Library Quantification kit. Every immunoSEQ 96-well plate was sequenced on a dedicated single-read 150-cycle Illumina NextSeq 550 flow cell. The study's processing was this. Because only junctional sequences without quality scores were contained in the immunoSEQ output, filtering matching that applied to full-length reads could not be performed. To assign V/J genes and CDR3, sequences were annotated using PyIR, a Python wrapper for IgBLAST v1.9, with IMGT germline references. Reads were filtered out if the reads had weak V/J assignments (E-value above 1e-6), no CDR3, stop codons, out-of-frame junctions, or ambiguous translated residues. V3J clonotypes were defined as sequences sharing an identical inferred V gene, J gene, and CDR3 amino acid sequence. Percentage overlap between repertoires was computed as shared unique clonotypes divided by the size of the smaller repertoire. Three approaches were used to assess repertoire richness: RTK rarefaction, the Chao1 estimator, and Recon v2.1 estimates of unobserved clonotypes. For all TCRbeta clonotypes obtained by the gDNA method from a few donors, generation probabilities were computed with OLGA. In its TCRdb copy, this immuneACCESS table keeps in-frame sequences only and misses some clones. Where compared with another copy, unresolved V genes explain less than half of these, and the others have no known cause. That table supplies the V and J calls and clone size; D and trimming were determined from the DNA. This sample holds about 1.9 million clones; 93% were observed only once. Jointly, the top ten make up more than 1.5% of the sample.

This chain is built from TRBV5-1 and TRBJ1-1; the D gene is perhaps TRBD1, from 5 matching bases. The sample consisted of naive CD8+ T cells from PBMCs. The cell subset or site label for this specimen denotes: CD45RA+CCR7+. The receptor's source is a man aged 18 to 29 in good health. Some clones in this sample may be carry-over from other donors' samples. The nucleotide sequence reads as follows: TGCGCCAGCAGCTCCGGGGGGGAGAACACTGAAGCTTTCTTT. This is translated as CASSSGGENTEAFF.